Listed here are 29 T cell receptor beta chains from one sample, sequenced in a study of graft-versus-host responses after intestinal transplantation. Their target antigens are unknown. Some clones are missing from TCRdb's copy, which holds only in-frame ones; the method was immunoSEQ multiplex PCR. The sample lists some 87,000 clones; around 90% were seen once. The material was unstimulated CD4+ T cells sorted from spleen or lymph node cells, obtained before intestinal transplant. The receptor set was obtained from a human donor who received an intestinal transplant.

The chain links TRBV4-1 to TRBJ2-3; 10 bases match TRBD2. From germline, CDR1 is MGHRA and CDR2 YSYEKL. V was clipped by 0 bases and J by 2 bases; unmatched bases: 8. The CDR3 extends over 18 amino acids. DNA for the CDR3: TGCGCCAGCAGCCAAGAGTTGTGGCTAGCGGGGGCCACAGATACGCAGTATTTT. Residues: CASSQELWLAGATDTQYF.

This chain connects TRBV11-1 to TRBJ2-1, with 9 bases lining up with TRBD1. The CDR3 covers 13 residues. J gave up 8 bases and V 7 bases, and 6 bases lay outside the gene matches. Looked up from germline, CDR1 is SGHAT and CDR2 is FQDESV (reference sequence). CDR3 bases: TGTGCCAGCACGGGGACAGGGATCTATGAGCAGTTCTTC. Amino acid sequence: CASTGTGIYEQFF.

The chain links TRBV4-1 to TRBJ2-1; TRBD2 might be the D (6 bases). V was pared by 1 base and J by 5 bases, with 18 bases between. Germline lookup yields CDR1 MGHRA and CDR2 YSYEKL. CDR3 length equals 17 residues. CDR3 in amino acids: CASSQARRGGGDNEQFF. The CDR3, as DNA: TGCGCCAGCAGCCAAGCCCGGCGGGGAGGTGGGGACAATGAGCAGTTCTTC.

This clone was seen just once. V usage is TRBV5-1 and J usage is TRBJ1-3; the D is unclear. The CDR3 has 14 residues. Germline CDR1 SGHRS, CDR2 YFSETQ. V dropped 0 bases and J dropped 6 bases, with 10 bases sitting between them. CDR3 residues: CASSLALGENTIYF. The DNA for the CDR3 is TGCGCCAGCAGCTTGGCCCTTGGGGAAAACACCATATATTTT. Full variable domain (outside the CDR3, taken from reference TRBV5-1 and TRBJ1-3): KAGVTQTPRYLIKTRGQQVTLSCSPISGHRSVSWYQQTPGQGLQFLFEYFSETQRNKGNFPGRFSGRQFSNSRSEMNVSTLELGDSALYLCASSLALGENTIYFGEGSWLTVV.

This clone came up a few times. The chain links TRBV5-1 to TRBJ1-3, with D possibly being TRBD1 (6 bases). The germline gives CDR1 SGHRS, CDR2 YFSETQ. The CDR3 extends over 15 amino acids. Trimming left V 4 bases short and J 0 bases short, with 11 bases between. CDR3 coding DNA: TGCGCCAGCAGCATAAGGGGGAGCTCTGGAAACACCATATATTTT. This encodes CASSIRGSSGNTIYF.

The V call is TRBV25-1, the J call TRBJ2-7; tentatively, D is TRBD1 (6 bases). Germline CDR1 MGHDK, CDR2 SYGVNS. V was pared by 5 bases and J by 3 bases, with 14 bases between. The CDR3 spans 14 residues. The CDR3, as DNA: TGTGCCAGCAGTTATAAAACAGGGAACTACGAGCAGTACTTC. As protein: CASSYKTGNYEQYF.

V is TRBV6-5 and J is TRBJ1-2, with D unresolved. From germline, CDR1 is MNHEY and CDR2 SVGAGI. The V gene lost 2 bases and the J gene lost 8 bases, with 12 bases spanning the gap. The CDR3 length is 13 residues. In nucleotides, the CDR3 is TGTGCCAGCAGTTACGGCGCGAGACGGGGCTACACCTTC. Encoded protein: CASSYGARRGYTF.

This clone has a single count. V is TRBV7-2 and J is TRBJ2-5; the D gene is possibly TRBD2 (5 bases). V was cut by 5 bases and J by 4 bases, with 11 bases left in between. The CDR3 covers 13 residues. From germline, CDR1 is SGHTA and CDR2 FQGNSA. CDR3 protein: CASSLQLGETQYF. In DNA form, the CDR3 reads TGTGCCAGCAGCCTCCAACTAGGAGAGACCCAGTACTTC.

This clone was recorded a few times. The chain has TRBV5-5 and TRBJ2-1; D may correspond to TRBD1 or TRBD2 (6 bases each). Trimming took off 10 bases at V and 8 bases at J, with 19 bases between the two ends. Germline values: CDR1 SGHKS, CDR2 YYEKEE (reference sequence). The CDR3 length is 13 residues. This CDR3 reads CASTPGATDEQFF. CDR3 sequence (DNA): TGTGCCTCTACCCCGGGGGCGACTGATGAGCAGTTCTTC.

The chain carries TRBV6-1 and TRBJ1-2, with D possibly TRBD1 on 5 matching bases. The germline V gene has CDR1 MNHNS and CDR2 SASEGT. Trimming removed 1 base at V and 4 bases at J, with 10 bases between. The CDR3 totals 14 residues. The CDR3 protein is CASSEVGQGYGYTF. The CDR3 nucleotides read TGTGCCAGCAGTGAAGTGGGGCAGGGCTATGGCTACACCTTC.

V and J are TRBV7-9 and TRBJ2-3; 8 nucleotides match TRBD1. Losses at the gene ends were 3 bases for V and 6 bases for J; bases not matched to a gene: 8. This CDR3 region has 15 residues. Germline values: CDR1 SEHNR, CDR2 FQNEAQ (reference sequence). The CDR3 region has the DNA TGTGCCAGCAGCTTCTCCGGACAGGGTTTTGATACGCAGTATTTT. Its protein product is CASSFSGQGFDTQYF.

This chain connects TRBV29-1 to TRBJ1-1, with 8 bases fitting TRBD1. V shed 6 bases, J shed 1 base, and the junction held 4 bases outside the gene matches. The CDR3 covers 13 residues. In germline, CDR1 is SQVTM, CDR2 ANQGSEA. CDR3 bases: TGCAGCGTAAAAGGACAGGGGAACACTGAAGCTTTCTTT. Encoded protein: CSVKGQGNTEAFF.

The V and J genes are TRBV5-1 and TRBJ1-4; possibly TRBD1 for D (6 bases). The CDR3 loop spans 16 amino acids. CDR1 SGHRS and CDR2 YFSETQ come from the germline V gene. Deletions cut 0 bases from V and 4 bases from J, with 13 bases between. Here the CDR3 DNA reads TGCGCCAGCAGCTTGGAGGGGGGACCGAGTAATGAAAAACTGTTTTTT. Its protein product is CASSLEGGPSNEKLFF.

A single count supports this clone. CDR3 in amino acids: CASSGGLGQPQHF. The CDR3 DNA sequence: TGTGCCAGCAGCGGGGGGTTGGGCCAGCCCCAGCATTTT. The gene calls are TRBV9 and TRBJ1-5; TRBD1 is a possible D gene (5 bases). Looked up from germline, CDR1 is SGDLS and CDR2 is YYNGEE. V was shortened by 3 bases and J by 7 bases, with 11 bases between the two germline ends. This CDR3 comprises 13 residues.

The CDR3 protein is CASSSRTGALNSPLHF. CDR3 DNA: TGCGCCAGCAGCTCGCGGACGGGAGCTTTAAATTCACCCCTCCACTTT. The chain recombines TRBV5-1 with TRBJ1-6, with no clear D. The length of the CDR3 is 16 residues. Germline values: CDR1 SGHRS, CDR2 YFSETQ. Trimming stripped 3 bases from V and 7 bases from J, with 17 bases between.

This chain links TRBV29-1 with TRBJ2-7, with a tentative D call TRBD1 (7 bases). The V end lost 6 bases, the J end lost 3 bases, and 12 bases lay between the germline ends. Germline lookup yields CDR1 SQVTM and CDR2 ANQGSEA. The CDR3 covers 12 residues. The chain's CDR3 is CSVAGQHYEQYF. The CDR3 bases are TGCAGCGTCGCGGGACAGCACTACGAGCAGTACTTC.

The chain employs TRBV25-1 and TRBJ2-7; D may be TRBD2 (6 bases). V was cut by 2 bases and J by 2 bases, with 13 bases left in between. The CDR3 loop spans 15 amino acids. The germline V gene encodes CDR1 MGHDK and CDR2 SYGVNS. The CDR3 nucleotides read TGTGCCAGCAGTGAAACGGGAGTCTCGGCCTACGAGCAGTACTTC. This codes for CASSETGVSAYEQYF.

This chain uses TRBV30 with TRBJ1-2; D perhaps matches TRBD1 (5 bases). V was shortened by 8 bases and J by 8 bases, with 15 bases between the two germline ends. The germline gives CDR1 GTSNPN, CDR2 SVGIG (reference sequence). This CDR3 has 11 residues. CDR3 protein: CARGLPRGYTF. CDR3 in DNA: TGTGCCCGGGGACTGCCGAGGGGCTACACCTTC. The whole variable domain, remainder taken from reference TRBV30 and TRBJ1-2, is SQTIHQWPATLVQPVGSPLSLECTVEGTSNPNLYWYRQAAGRGLQLLFYSVGIGQISSEVPQNLSASRPQDRQFILSSKKLLLSDSGFYLCARGLPRGYTFGSGTRLTVV.

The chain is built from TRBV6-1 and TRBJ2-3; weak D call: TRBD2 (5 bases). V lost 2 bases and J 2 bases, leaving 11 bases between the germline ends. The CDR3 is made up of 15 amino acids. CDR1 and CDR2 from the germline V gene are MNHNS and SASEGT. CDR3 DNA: TGTGCCAGCAGTGAACTCGGGGTATACACAGATACGCAGTATTTT. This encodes CASSELGVYTDTQYF.

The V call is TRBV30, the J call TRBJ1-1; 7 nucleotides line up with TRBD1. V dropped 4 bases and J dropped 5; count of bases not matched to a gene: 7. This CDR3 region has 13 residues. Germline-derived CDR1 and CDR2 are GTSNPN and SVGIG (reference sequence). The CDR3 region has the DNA TGTGCCTGGACCTTACAGGGGATAACTGAAGCTTTCTTT. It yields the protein CAWTLQGITEAFF.

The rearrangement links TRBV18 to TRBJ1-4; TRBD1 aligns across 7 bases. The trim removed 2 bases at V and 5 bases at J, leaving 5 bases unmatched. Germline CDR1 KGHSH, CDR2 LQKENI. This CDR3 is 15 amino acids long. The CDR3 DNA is TGTGCCAGCTCACCAAGACAGGGTCGAAATGAAAAACTGTTTTTT. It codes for CASSPRQGRNEKLFF.

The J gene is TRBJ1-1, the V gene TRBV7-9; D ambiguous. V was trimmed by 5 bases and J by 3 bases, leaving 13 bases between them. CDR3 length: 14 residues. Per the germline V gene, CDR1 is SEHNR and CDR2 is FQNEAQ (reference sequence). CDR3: CASSRSDGDTEAFF. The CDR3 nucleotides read TGTGCCAGCAGCCGATCCGACGGGGACACTGAAGCTTTCTTT.

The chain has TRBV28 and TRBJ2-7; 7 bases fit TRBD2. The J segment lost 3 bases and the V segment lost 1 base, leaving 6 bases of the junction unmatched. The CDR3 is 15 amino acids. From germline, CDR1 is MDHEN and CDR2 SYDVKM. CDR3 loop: CASSLLGGSLYEQYF. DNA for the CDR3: TGTGCCAGCAGTTTATTGGGCGGGAGCCTCTACGAGCAGTACTTC.

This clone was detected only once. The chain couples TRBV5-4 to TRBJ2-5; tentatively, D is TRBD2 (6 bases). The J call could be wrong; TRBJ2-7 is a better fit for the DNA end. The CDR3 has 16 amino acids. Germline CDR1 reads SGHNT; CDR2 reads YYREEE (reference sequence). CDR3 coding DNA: TGTGCCAGCAGCTCTGCGGGACTCCCGGCCCCCTACGAGCAGTACTTC. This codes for CASSSAGLPAPYEQYF.

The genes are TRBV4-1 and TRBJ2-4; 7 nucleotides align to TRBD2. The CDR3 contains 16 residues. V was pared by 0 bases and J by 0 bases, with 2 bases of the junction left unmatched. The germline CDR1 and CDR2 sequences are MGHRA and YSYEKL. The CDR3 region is CASSQDGRVAKNIQYF. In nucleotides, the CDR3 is TGCGCCAGCAGCCAAGATGGGAGGGTAGCCAAAAACATTCAGTACTTC.

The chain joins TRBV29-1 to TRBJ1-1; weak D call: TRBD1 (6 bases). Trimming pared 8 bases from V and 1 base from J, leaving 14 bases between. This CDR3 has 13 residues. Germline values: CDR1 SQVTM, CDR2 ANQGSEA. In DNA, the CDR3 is TGCAGCCTGTACAGGGTTCCGAACACTGAAGCTTTCTTT. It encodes CSLYRVPNTEAFF.

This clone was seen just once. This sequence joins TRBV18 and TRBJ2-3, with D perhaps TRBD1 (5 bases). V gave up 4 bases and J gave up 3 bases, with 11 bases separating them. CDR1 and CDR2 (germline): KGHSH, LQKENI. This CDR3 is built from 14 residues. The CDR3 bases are TGTGCCAGCTCACAATCGACAGAAACAGATACGCAGTATTTT. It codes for CASSQSTETDTQYF.

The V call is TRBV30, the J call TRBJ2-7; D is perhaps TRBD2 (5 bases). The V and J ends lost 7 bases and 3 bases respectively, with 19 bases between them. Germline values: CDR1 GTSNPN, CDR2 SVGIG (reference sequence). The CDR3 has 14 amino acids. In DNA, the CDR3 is TGTGCCTCGACGTACGGGAATTCCATCTACGAGCAGTACTTC. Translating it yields CASTYGNSIYEQYF.

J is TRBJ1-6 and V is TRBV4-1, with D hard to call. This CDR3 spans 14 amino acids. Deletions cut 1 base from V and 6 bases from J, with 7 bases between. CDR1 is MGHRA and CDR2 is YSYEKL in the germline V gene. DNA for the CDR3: TGCGCCAGCAGCCAAGTACCCCCTAATTCACCCCTCCACTTT. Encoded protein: CASSQVPPNSPLHF.